This T cell receptor (beta chain) was sequenced in a study of blood T cell repertoires in COVID-19. Study as a whole: Samples of COVID-19 (acute and convalescent) were obtained from the United States, Italy and Spain.

This CDR3 has 15 residues. Germline-derived CDR1 and CDR2 are SEHNR and FQNEAQ (reference sequence). Trimming pared 2 bases from V and 4 bases from J, leaving 14 bases between. As originally analysed: Estimation of nucleated cell counts was performed using reference gene primer amplification. Libraries were prepared by immunoSEQ multiplex PCR; TCRdb keeps only in-frame clonotypes and omits some of them. The D gene and trimming were derived from the DNA, and the V and J assignments and clone size from that table. The sample lists under 350,000 clones, roughly 85% occurring once. This clone was detected a few times. Cohort placement rested on clinical history that participants reported themselves.

The receptor comes from a woman aged 40 to 49 with acute COVID-19. Sequenced material: PBMCs or T cells enriched from blood (not recorded which). The V call is TRBV7-9, the J call TRBJ1-2; D is ambiguous. The CDR3 is CASSLSEGYRYGYTF. In nucleotides, the CDR3 is TGTGCCAGCAGCTTATCTGAGGGATATCGCTATGGCTACACCTTC.